The subject of this entry is one TCR beta chain. Original processing methods: Estimates of nucleated cell counts were drawn from the amplification of reference gene primers. The protocol was immunoSEQ multiplex PCR, while the TCRdb copy is restricted to in-frame clones and leaves out a portion. The D gene and trimming were derived from the DNA, and the V and J assignments and clone size from that table. The table records a few hundred thousand clones, about 87% of them present only once. This entry is derived from a study of blood T cell repertoires in COVID-19. Germline V gene sequence: CDR1 SGHTA, CDR2 FQGNSA. CDR3 size: 15 residues. With 4 bases clipped from V and 6 bases from J, the junction kept 2 bases outside the gene matches.

The clonotype was recovered from a woman in her 70s with active or convalescent COVID-19. The specimen was peripheral blood. The V gene is TRBV7-2, the J gene TRBJ1-6; 11 bases are shared with TRBD1. The CDR3 loop reads CASSWGTGGNSPLHF. DNA for the CDR3: TGTGCCAGCAGCTGGGGGACAGGGGGTAATTCACCCCTCCACTTT.